This is a list of T cell receptor beta chains from one sample in a study of graft-versus-host responses after intestinal transplantation. Profiled with immunoSEQ multiplex PCR; TCRdb holds only in-frame clones, not every one. The profile shows about 19,000 clones, approximately 70% of them singletons. Sequencing was performed on ileum tissue, taken around 20 days after intestinal transplant. The receptors come from a human patient who received an intestinal transplant, so some T cells may come from the graft donor. The CDR3 runs from the conserved cysteine through the conserved F or W. D genes are given only for firm matches. Where a row states a size, it is once, few, many or the class of an expanded clone; other rows omit it.

d_call | cdr3_length | j_call | v_call | clone_size | cdr3_nt | cdr3_aa
TRBD2 | 15 | TRBJ2-5 | TRBV9 | . | TGTGCCAGCACCGATAGCGGGGGGGCCTGGGAGACCCAGTACTTC | CASTDSGGAWETQYF
. | 14 | TRBJ2-7 | TRBV6-5 | . | TGTGCCAGCAGCGGGGGGCAGGGACCCTACGAGCAGTACTTC | CASSGGQGPYEQYF
. | 15 | TRBJ1-1 | TRBV6-6 | . | TGTGCCAGCAGTTATCCTGGGGGCCTGAACACTGAAGCTTTCTTT | CASSYPGGLNTEAFF
. | 12 | TRBJ2-7 | TRBV27 | . | TGTGCCAGCATGAACAACTCCTACGAGCAGTACTTC | CASMNNSYEQYF
. | 15 | TRBJ1-3 | TRBV7-9 | . | TGTGCCAGCAGCTCTCCAGGGTCCTCTGGAAACACCATATATTTT | CASSSPGSSGNTIYF
TRBD1 | 17 | TRBJ2-1 | TRBV4-1 | once | TGCGCCAGCAGTCCTTGGACCGGGACAGGGAATGGAAATGAGCAGTTCTTC | CASSPWTGTGNGNEQFF
. | 15 | TRBJ1-2 | TRBV9 | . | TGTGCCAGCAGCGTAGGTGTTAGCGGGAACTATGGCTACACCTTC | CASSVGVSGNYGYTF
. | 15 | TRBJ2-7 | TRBV4-2 | . | TGTGCCAGCAGTTACTCTCAATCCCCCCCCTACGAGCAGTACTTC | CASSYSQSPPYEQYF
TRBD1 | 16 | TRBJ1-1 | TRBV30 | . | TGTGCCAGCGACGGGGACAGGGATAAAATGAACACTGAAGCTTTCTTT | CASDGDRDKMNTEAFF
TRBD1 | 16 | TRBJ2-1 | TRBV6-4 | . | TGTGCCAGCAGTGTAGGGGGCGGGTTTTCTCGTTCGGAGCAGTTCTTC | CASSVGGGFSRSEQFF
. | 11 | TRBJ1-1 | TRBV30 | . | TGTGCCTGGGGGGCGGTCACTGAAGCTTTCTTT | CAWGAVTEAFF
. | 15 | TRBJ1-5 | TRBV6-1 | . | TGTGCCAGCAGTGAAATCCCATTTAGCAATCAGCCCCAGCATTTT | CASSEIPFSNQPQHF
. | 14 | TRBJ2-5 | TRBV9 | . | TGTGCCAGCAGCGTAGACGGGAGCCAAGAGACCCAGTACTTC | CASSVDGSQETQYF
. | 13 | TRBJ1-2 | TRBV5-8 | . | TGTGCCAGCAGCTTTGGCAGTTCCTATGGCTACACCTTC | CASSFGSSYGYTF
. | 15 | TRBJ1-1 | TRBV7-9 | few | TGTGCCAGCAGCTCAACCGGGACCGGAGGGACTGAAGCTTTCTTT | CASSSTGTGGTEAFF
. | 15 | TRBJ2-6 | TRBV7-2 | once | TGTGCCAGCAGCGTACAGGGTTCTGGGGCCAACGTCCTGACTTTC | CASSVQGSGANVLTF
TRBD1 | 14 | TRBJ1-5 | TRBV25-1 | once | TGTGCCAGCGCGGAGACAGGGGGAGGCCAGCCCCAGCATTTT | CASAETGGGQPQHF
TRBD2 | 16 | TRBJ2-1 | TRBV27 | . | TGTGCCAGCAGTTTAATAGCGGGAAGCTCCTACAATGAGCAGTTCTTC | CASSLIAGSSYNEQFF
. | 15 | TRBJ2-7 | TRBV27 | few | TGTGCCAGCAGTTTCCCTGGGGGGGGGCTTAACGAGCAGTACTTC | CASSFPGGGLNEQYF
TRBD1 | 15 | TRBJ2-1 | TRBV18 | . | TGTGCCAGCTCACCTTATGGACAGGGGTACAATGAGCAGTTCTTC | CASSPYGQGYNEQFF
. | 13 | TRBJ2-7 | TRBV6-5 | . | TGTGCCAGCAGTTACCCGAGTCCCTACGAGCAGTACTTC | CASSYPSPYEQYF
. | 19 | TRBJ1-1 | TRBV19 | few | TGTGCCAGTAGCCCATTAACTATAGAGGGTGAGAGGTTTGGGCTGAGTGCTTTCTTT | CASSPLTIEGERFGLSAFF
TRBD2 | 16 | TRBJ2-1 | TRBV4-2 | . | TGTGCCAGCAGCCAAGAACGGGCGGGGGGGCAAGATGAGCAGTTCTTC | CASSQERAGGQDEQFF
. | 14 | TRBJ2-5 | TRBV5-1 | . | TGCGCCAGCAGCTTGGGAAGGGGCGAGGAGACCCAGTACTTC | CASSLGRGEETQYF
. | 16 | TRBJ2-7 | TRBV12-5 | medium-sized | TGTGCTAGTGGTTTGGAATCGGGACTTTTCCTCTACGAGCAGTACTTC | CASGLESGLFLYEQYF
. | 16 | TRBJ2-3 | TRBV4-1 | . | TGCGCCAGCAGCCAAGGTTTTGCGGGACCCACAGATACGCAGTATTTT | CASSQGFAGPTDTQYF
. | 15 | TRBJ2-7 | TRBV30 | . | TGTGCCTGGAGCCATATCGACAGATACTCCTACGAGCAGTACTTC | CAWSHIDRYSYEQYF
. | 13 | TRBJ1-2 | TRBV14 | . | TGTGCCAGCAGCCTCAGTGGCCCCTATGGCTACACCTTC | CASSLSGPYGYTF
TRBD2 | 17 | TRBJ2-7 | TRBV5-1 | . | TGCGCCAGCAGCCGAAGGACTAGCGGGGTACCCTCCTACGAGCAGTACTTC | CASSRRTSGVPSYEQYF
TRBD1 | 15 | TRBJ1-4 | TRBV2 | few | TGTGCCAGCAGGACAGGGTGGCCTTTAGGTGAAAAACTGTTTTTT | CASRTGWPLGEKLFF
. | 11 | TRBJ1-2 | TRBV29-1 | . | TGCAGCGTTGGCAGAAACTATGGCTACACCTTC | CSVGRNYGYTF
. | 15 | TRBJ2-7 | TRBV27 | . | TGTGCCAGCAGAACCAGGGCCGACCCCACCTACGAGCAGTACTTC | CASRTRADPTYEQYF
. | 15 | TRBJ1-1 | TRBV5-6 | . | TGTGCCAGCAGCTTGGTTGCCACAGATAACACTGAAGCTTTCTTT | CASSLVATDNTEAFF
TRBD1 | 15 | TRBJ1-1 | TRBV10-3 | few | TGTGCCATCAGACAGGGGTTTTTACTAAACACTGAAGCTTTCTTT | CAIRQGFLLNTEAFF
TRBD1 | 13 | TRBJ1-2 | TRBV9 | . | TGTGCCAGCAGTCTTTCTACAGGGGATGGCTACACCTTC | CASSLSTGDGYTF
. | 17 | TRBJ2-7 | TRBV7-8 | . | TGTGCCAGCAGCTTAGTTCTGACTGCTGGAGGGGCCTACGAGCAGTACTTC | CASSLVLTAGGAYEQYF
. | 16 | TRBJ2-2 | TRBV4-1 | . | TGCGCCAGCAGCCGTCTCGTTCTAGCTTTCACCGGGGAGCTGTTTTTT | CASSRLVLAFTGELFF
. | 15 | TRBJ1-1 | TRBV6-5 | . | TGTGCCAGCAGTCGAGACAGCGGGGGGAACACTGAAGCTTTCTTT | CASSRDSGGNTEAFF
TRBD2 | 15 | TRBJ2-1 | TRBV29-1 | . | TGCAGCGTTGAAACAGGACTAGCGGGGGCCGGTGAGCAGTTCTTC | CSVETGLAGAGEQFF
TRBD2 | 15 | TRBJ2-7 | TRBV5-1 | . | TGCGCCAGCAGCTGGGGGGGACTAGCGCCCCGTGAGCAGTACTTC | CASSWGGLAPREQYF
. | 15 | TRBJ1-6 | TRBV15 | few | TGTGCCACCAGCAGAGAATTCCTAGTCGGTTCACCCCTCCACTTT | CATSREFLVGSPLHF
. | 14 | TRBJ2-3 | TRBV7-2 | few | TGTGCCAGCAGCTTAGCCGGTGGCAGGGATACGCAGTATTTT | CASSLAGGRDTQYF
. | 14 | TRBJ1-1 | TRBV4-1 | . | TGCGCCAGCAGCCGCGTGATATCGGGCACTGAAGCTTTCTTT | CASSRVISGTEAFF
. | 14 | TRBJ2-7 | TRBV6-1 | . | TGTGCCAGCAGCCCTCAGTACCCCTCCTACGAGCAGTACTTC | CASSPQYPSYEQYF
. | 16 | TRBJ2-7 | TRBV4-1 | . | TGCGCCAGCAGCCATTTATTCCGGGACTGGGGATCCGAGCAGTACTTC | CASSHLFRDWGSEQYF
. | 15 | TRBJ1-5 | TRBV6-1 | . | TGTGCCAGCAGACGGGGTTTGGGCGTGGATCAGCCCCAGCATTTT | CASRRGLGVDQPQHF
. | 14 | TRBJ1-6 | TRBV30 | few | TGTGCCTGGAGCGACACAGGGTGGAATTCACCCCTCCACTTT | CAWSDTGWNSPLHF
. | 16 | TRBJ2-2 | TRBV6-1 | . | TGTGCCAGCAGTGAACTTTCCGGGACTTTGCCCGGGGAGCTGTTTTTT | CASSELSGTLPGELFF
. | 13 | TRBJ2-7 | TRBV27 | . | TGTGCCAGCAGTTTGGGCCCTACCTACGAGCAGTACTTC | CASSLGPTYEQYF
TRBD1 | 14 | TRBJ1-1 | TRBV11-2 | . | TGTGCCAGCAGCTTCACAGGGGGCGGCACTGAAGCTTTCTTT | CASSFTGGGTEAFF
TRBD2 | 18 | TRBJ2-7 | TRBV4-1 | . | TGCGCCAGCAGCCAAGTTTTTCCTAGCGGGAGGCCGGGCTACGAGCAGTACTTC | CASSQVFPSGRPGYEQYF
. | 18 | TRBJ1-3 | TRBV18 | . | TGTGCCAGCTCACGATACCCCCGGGATCTCTCACTTGGAAACACCATATATTTT | CASSRYPRDLSLGNTIYF
. | 15 | TRBJ2-3 | TRBV5-4 | . | TGTGCCAGCAGCCTCAACCAAGCTAACACAGATACGCAGTATTTT | CASSLNQANTDTQYF
. | 14 | TRBJ2-3 | TRBV7-9 | . | TGTGCCAGCAGCTTAGCATACCTTACAGGGTCCAGGTATTTT | CASSLAYLTGSRYF
. | 15 | TRBJ2-3 | TRBV4-2 | . | TGTGCCAGCAGCCCCCGGTGGGGGGAAACAGATACGCAGTATTTT | CASSPRWGETDTQYF
. | 15 | TRBJ1-1 | TRBV5-1 | few | TGCGCCAGCAGCTTGGTTGACAGGATGAACACTGAAGCTTTCTTT | CASSLVDRMNTEAFF
. | 15 | TRBJ1-1 | TRBV7-9 | few | TGTGCCAGCAGCTCATCGACAGAACTGAACACTGAAGCTTTCTTT | CASSSSTELNTEAFF
. | 9 | TRBJ2-1 | TRBV10-2 | . | TGCGCCAGCAGCAGGTTGCAGTTCTTC | CASSRLQFF
. | 13 | TRBJ1-2 | TRBV18 | . | TGTGCCAGCTCAGAGACAGGAGTCTATGGCTACACCTTC | CASSETGVYGYTF